One and the same sample provided the 16 T cell receptor beta chains below, sequenced in a study of shared clonotypes between healthy human individuals. Method: immunoSEQ multiplex PCR; TCRdb's copy keeps in-frame clones and lacks some. The sample lists a few hundred thousand clones, 97% occurring once. Sequencing used naive CD4+ T cells sorted from blood. Subset reported: CD45RA+ positively selected. Source of these receptors: a woman aged 25-40 years in good health.

The chain links TRBV28 to TRBJ1-5; 10 positions match TRBD1. J gave up 1 base and V 6 bases, and 6 bases lay outside the gene matches. Germline V CDR1 and CDR2: MDHEN, SYDVKM. The CDR3 consists of 16 residues. In DNA form, the CDR3 reads TGTGCCAGCAGATTCCGGACAGGGGGGAGCAATCAGCCCCAGCATTTT. Protein sequence: CASRFRTGGSNQPQHF.

This chain joins TRBV19 and TRBJ1-1; maybe TRBD1 (6 bases). The CDR3 loop spans 13 amino acids. The V and J ends lost 8 bases and 2 bases respectively, with 12 bases between them. In germline, CDR1 is LNHDA, CDR2 SQIVND (reference sequence). CDR3 sequence (DNA): TGTGCCAGTCGGACAGCACCTAACACTGAAGCTTTCTTT. It translates to CASRTAPNTEAFF.

The chain has TRBV2 and TRBJ2-7; D tentatively fits TRBD1 or TRBD2 (5 bases each). The CDR3 consists of 16 residues. Germline loops: CDR1 SNHLY, CDR2 FYNNEI. V lost 6 bases and J lost 5, with 23 bases in between. DNA for the CDR3: TGTGCCAGCAGGGGACCCCAGACAGCTCTGGCGGACGAGCAGTACTTC. Translating gives CASRGPQTALADEQYF.

V is TRBV27 and J is TRBJ2-7; possible D gene TRBD2, 6 bases. The CDR3 is 14 amino acids. V lost 2 bases and J 2 bases, leaving 10 bases between the germline ends. From germline, CDR1 is MNHEY and CDR2 SMNVEV (reference sequence). Here the CDR3 DNA reads TGTGCCAGCAGTTTAACGGGAGAGGCCTACGAGCAGTACTTC. Encoded protein: CASSLTGEAYEQYF.

This rearrangement joins TRBV25-1 to TRBJ2-3; possibly TRBD1 for D (6 bases). CDR1 is MGHDK and CDR2 is SYGVNS in the germline V gene. V was cut by 8 bases and J by 4 bases, with 16 bases left in between. There are 14 residues in the CDR3. CDR3 coding DNA: TGTGCCAGCTTGGGACATCTGGGAGCAGATACGCAGTATTTT. Amino acids: CASLGHLGADTQYF.

V and J are TRBV11-2 and TRBJ2-7; no definite D call. The germline V gene encodes CDR1 SGHAT and CDR2 FQNNGV. The CDR3 runs 12 residues. V lost 5 bases to trimming and J lost 4 bases, with 9 bases between them. CDR3 sequence: CASSPPTYEQYF. The CDR3 DNA reads TGTGCCAGCAGCCCACCGACTTACGAGCAGTACTTC.

The genes are TRBV5-1 and TRBJ2-7, with 7 bases identical to TRBD2. CDR1 and CDR2 (germline): SGHRS, YFSETQ. This CDR3 comprises 17 residues. The junction had 15 bases not matched to a gene; V was cut back by 4 bases and J by 2 bases. Here the CDR3 reads CASSPGAQSGVPYEQYF. Here the CDR3 DNA reads TGCGCCAGCAGCCCCGGGGCCCAGAGCGGGGTGCCCTACGAGCAGTACTTC. Together with reference TRBV5-1 and TRBJ2-7, the CDR3 gives the full variable domain: KAGVTQTPRYLIKTRGQQVTLSCSPISGHRSVSWYQQTPGQGLQFLFEYFSETQRNKGNFPGRFSGRQFSNSRSEMNVSTLELGDSALYLCASSPGAQSGVPYEQYFGPGTRLTVT.

This rearrangement joins TRBV28 to TRBJ1-5; D call uncertain. V was cut by 5 bases and J by 9 bases, with 11 bases left in between. The germline gives CDR1 MDHEN, CDR2 SYDVKM. CDR3 length equals 12 residues. CDR3 DNA sequence: TGTGCCAGCAGTCCCTCCTATCGGCCCCAGCATTTT. Its protein product is CASSPSYRPQHF.

J is TRBJ2-7 and V is TRBV28; D might be TRBD1 or TRBD2, each matching 5 bases. The CDR3 spans 14 residues. Trimming left V 0 bases short and J 3 bases short, with 9 bases between. Germline V gene sequence: CDR1 MDHEN, CDR2 SYDVKM. This CDR3 is CASSLWGTYYEQYF. DNA of the CDR3: TGTGCCAGCAGTTTATGGGGGACCTACTACGAGCAGTACTTC.

The rearrangement links TRBV30 to TRBJ1-1; D is perhaps TRBD1 (5 bases). From germline, CDR1 is GTSNPN and CDR2 SVGIG (reference sequence). The CDR3 extends over 15 amino acids. V lost 3 bases to trimming and J lost 1 base, with 15 bases between them. CDR3 sequence reads: CAWRKARGWNTEAFF. Written as DNA, the CDR3 is TGTGCCTGGAGGAAAGCAAGGGGCTGGAACACTGAAGCTTTCTTT.

The V call is TRBV6-1, the J call TRBJ2-1; TRBD1 agrees at 10 bases. V lost 10 bases, J lost 5 bases, and 11 bases stayed unmatched. CDR3 size: 15 residues. Germline lookup yields CDR1 MNHNS and CDR2 SASEGT. CDR3 loop: CATYPGGTGDNEQFF. Here the CDR3 DNA reads TGTGCCACCTACCCGGGGGGGACAGGGGACAATGAGCAGTTCTTC.

V usage is TRBV11-2 and J usage is TRBJ2-7; the match to TRBD1 covers 7 bases. V lost 6 bases and J lost 3; bases outside the gene matches: 8. This CDR3 contains 14 residues. CDR1 is SGHAT, CDR2 FQNNGV, per germline. The chain's CDR3 is CASRKNRGVYEQYF. The CDR3 region has the DNA TGTGCCAGCAGGAAGAACAGGGGAGTCTACGAGCAGTACTTC.

To note about this clone: This same CDR3 is encoded by further DNA sequences in the sample. The chain uses TRBV28 and TRBJ2-2; D is undetermined. Trimming took off 7 bases at V and 0 bases at J, with 6 bases between the two ends. The CDR3 covers 13 residues. The germline V gene encodes CDR1 MDHEN and CDR2 SYDVKM. DNA for the CDR3: TGTGCCAGCATAACTGCGAACACCGGGGAGCTGTTTTTT. Translating gives CASITANTGELFF.

The J gene is TRBJ2-2, the V gene TRBV7-9, with D perhaps matching TRBD2 (6 bases). Per germline, CDR1 SEHNR and CDR2 FQNEAQ (reference sequence). This CDR3 is built from 15 residues. Trimming took 4 bases from V and 0 from J, leaving 9 bases between them. The chain's CDR3 is CASSSRGSNTGELFF. Written as DNA, the CDR3 is TGTGCCAGCAGCTCACGGGGGTCGAACACCGGGGAGCTGTTTTTT.

V is TRBV28 and J is TRBJ1-1; D is undetermined. The CDR3 loop spans 14 amino acids. Germline V gene lookup returns CDR1 MDHEN and CDR2 SYDVKM. Trimming left V 6 bases short and J 0 bases short, with 11 bases between. CDR3 nucleotide sequence: TGTGCCAGCAGCACCCAACTAATGAACACTGAAGCTTTCTTT. Translation: CASSTQLMNTEAFF.

Only one count was recorded for this clone. This chain uses TRBV5-1 with TRBJ2-3, with D possibly TRBD1 on 6 matching bases. Trimming cost V 0 bases and J 5 bases, with 19 bases left between them. This CDR3 region has 17 residues. Per germline, CDR1 SGHRS and CDR2 YFSETQ. The CDR3 nucleotides are TGCGCCAGCAGCTTGGGTTTGGGGGCTAGTGGAGGAGATACGCAGTATTTT. This codes for CASSLGLGASGGDTQYF.